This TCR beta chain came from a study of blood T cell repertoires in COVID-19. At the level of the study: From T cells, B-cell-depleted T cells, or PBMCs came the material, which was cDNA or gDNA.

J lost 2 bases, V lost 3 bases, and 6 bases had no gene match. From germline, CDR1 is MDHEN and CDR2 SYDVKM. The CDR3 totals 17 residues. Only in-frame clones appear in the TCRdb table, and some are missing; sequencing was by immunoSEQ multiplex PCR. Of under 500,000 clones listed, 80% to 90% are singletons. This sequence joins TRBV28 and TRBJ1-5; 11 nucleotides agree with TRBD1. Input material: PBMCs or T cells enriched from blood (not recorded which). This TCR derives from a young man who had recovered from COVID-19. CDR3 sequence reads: CASSLGQGDGGNQPQHF. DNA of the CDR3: TGTGCCAGCAGTTTGGGACAGGGGGATGGGGGCAATCAGCCCCAGCATTTT. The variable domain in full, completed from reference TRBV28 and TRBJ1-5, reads DVKVTQSSRYLVKRTGEKVFLECVQDMDHENMFWYRQDPGLGLRLIYFSYDVKMKEKGDIPEGYSVSREKKERFSLILESASTNQTSMYLCASSLGQGDGGNQPQHFGDGTRLSIL.